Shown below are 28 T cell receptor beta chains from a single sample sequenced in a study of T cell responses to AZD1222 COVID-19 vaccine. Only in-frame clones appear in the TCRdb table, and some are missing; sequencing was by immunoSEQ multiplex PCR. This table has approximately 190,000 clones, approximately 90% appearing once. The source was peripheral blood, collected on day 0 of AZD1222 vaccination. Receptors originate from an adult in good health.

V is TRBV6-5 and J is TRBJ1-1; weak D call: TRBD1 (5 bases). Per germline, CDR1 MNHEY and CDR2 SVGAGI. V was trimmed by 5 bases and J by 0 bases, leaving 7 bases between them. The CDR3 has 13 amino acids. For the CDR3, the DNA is TGTGCCAGCAGTAGACAGATGAACACTGAAGCTTTCTTT. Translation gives CASSRQMNTEAFF.

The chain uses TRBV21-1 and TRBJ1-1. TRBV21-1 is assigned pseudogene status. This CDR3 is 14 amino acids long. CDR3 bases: TGTGCCAGCAGACGCGTTCCGCGCATCCTTGAAGCTTTCTTT. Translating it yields CASRRVPRILEAFF.

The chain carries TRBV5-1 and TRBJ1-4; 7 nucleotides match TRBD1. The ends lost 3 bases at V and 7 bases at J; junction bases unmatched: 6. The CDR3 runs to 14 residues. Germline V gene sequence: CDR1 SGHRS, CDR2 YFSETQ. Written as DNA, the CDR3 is TGCGCCAGCAGCTCGACAGGGATATTTGAAAAACTGTTTTTT. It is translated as CASSSTGIFEKLFF.

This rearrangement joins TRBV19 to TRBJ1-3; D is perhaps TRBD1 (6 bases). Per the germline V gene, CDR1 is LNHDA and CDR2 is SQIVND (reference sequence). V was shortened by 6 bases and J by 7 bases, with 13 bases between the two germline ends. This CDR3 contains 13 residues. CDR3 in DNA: TGTGCCAGTAGCCCTCAGGGGCGGAACACCATATATTTT. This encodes CASSPQGRNTIYF.

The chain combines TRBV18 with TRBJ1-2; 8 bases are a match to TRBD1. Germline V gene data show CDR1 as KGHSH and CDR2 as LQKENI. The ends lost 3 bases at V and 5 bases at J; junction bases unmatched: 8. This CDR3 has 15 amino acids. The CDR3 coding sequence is TGTGCCAGCTCACCCGGGGCAGGGGGCAGATATGGCTACACCTTC. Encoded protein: CASSPGAGGRYGYTF.

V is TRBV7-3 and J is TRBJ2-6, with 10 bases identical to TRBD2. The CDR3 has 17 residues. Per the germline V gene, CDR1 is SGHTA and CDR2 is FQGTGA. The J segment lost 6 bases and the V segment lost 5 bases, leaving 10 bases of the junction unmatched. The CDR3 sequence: CASSPRTSGLEANVLTF. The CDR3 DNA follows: TGTGCCAGCAGCCCACGGACTAGCGGTCTAGAGGCCAACGTCCTGACTTTC.

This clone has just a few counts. This CDR3 is CASSQVSHTSYNSPLHF. The CDR3 DNA reads as TGCGCCAGCAGCCAAGTTTCCCATACCTCCTATAATTCACCCCTCCACTTT. J is TRBJ1-6 and V is TRBV4-1; the D is unclear. V was trimmed by 1 base and J by 0 bases, leaving 10 bases between them. The CDR3 contains 17 residues. CDR1 and CDR2 from the germline V gene are MGHRA and YSYEKL.

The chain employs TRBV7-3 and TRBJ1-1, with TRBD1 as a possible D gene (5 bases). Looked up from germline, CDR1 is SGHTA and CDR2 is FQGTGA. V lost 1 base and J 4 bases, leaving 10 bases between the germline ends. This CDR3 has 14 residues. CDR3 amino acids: CASSLSGGGTEAFF. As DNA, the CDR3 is TGTGCCAGCAGCTTAAGTGGGGGTGGCACTGAAGCTTTCTTT.

The chain's CDR3 is CASSLSTSGPYEQYF. The DNA of the CDR3 is TGTGCCAGCAGCTTAAGTACTAGTGGGCCCTACGAGCAGTACTTC. The V gene is TRBV7-9, the J gene TRBJ2-7; tentative D call: TRBD2 (5 bases). This CDR3 is built from 15 residues. Trimming stripped 2 bases from V and 2 bases from J, with 13 bases between. The germline gives CDR1 SEHNR, CDR2 FQNEAQ (reference sequence).

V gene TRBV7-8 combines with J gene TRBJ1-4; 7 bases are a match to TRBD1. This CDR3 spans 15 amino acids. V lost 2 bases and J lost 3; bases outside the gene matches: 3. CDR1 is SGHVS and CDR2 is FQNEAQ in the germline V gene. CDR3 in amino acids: CASSLRGTANEKLFF. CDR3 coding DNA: TGTGCCAGCAGCTTACGGGGGACAGCTAATGAAAAACTGTTTTTT. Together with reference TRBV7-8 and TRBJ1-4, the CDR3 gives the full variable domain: GAGVSQSPRYKVAKRGQDVALRCDPISGHVSLFWYQQALGQGPEFLTYFQNEAQLDKSGLPSDRFFAERPEGSVSTLKIQRTQQEDSAVYLCASSLRGTANEKLFFGSGTQLSVL.

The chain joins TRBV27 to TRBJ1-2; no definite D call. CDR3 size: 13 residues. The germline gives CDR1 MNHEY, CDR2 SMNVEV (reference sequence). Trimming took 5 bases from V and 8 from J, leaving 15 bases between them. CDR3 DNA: TGTGCCAGCAGTCCCTGGATCGGGAAAGGCTACACCTTC. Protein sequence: CASSPWIGKGYTF.

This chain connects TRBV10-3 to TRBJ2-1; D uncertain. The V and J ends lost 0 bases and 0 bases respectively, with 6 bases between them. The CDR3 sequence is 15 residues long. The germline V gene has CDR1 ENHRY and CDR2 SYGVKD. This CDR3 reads CAISESVSSYNEQFF. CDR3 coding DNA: TGTGCCATCAGTGAGTCGGTTAGCTCCTACAATGAGCAGTTCTTC.

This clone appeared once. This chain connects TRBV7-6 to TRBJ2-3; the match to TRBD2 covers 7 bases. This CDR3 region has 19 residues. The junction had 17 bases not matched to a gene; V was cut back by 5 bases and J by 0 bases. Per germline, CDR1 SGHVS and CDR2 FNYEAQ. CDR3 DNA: TGTGCCAGCAGCCACCACCCCGGGGGTAGCGGGCCTAGCACAGATACGCAGTATTTT. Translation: CASSHHPGGSGPSTDTQYF.

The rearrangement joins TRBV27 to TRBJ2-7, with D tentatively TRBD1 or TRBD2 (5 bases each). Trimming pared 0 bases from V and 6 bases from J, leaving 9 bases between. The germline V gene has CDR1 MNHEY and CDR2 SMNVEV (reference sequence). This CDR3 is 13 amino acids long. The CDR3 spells CASSLSRGAEQYF. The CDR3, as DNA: TGTGCCAGCAGTTTATCGAGGGGTGCCGAGCAGTACTTC.

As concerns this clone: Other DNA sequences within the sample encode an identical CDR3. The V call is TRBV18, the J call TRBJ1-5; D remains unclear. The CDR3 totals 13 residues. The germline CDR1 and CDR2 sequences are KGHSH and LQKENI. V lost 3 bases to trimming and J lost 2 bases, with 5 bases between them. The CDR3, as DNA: TGTGCCAGCTCACCGGACGGCAATCAGCCCCAGCATTTT. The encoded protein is CASSPDGNQPQHF.

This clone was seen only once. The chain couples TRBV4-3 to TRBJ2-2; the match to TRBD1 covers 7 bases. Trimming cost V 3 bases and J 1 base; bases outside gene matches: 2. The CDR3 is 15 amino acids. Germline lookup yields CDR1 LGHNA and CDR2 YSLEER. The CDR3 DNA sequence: TGCGCCAGCAGCCAGGGACAGCTGAACACCGGGGAGCTGTTTTTT. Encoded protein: CASSQGQLNTGELFF.

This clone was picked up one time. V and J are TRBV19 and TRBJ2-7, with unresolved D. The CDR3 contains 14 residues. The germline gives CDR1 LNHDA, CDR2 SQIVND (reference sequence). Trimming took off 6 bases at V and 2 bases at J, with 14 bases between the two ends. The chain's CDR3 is CASSPGRGTYEQYF. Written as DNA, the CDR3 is TGTGCCAGTAGCCCTGGCCGAGGAACCTACGAGCAGTACTTC. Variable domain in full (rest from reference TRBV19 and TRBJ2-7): DGGITQSPKYLFRKEGQNVTLSCEQNLNHDAMYWYRQDPGQGLRLIYYSQIVNDFQKGDIAEGYSVSREKKESFPLTVTSAQKNPTAFYLCASSPGRGTYEQYFGPGTRLTVT.

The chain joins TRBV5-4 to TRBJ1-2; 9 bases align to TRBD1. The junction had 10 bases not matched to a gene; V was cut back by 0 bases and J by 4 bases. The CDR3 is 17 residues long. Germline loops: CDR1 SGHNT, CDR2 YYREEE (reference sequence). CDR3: CASSLDLTGGASYGYTF. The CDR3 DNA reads TGTGCCAGCAGCTTGGACCTAACAGGGGGCGCGTCCTATGGCTACACCTTC.

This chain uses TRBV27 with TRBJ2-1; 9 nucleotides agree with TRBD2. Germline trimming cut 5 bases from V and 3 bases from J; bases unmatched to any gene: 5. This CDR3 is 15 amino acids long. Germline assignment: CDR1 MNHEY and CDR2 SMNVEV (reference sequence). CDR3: CASSPQAGGYNEQFF. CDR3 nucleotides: TGTGCCAGCAGTCCCCAAGCGGGAGGCTACAATGAGCAGTTCTTC.

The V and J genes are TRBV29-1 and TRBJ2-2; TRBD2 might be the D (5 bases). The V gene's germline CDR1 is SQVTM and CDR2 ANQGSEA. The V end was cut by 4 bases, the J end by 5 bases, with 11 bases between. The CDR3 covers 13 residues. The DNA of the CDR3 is TGCAGCGTTGGACTAACGGAGACCGGGGAGCTGTTTTTT. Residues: CSVGLTETGELFF.

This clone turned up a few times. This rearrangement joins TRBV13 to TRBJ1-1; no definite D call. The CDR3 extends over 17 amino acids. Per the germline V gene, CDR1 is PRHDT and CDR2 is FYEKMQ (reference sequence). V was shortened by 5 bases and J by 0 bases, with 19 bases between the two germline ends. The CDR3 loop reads CASSIGTLGEMNTEAFF. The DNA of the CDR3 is TGTGCCAGCAGCATCGGCACTCTGGGAGAAATGAACACTGAAGCTTTCTTT.

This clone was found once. CDR3: CASSPGVGLNTEAFF. Here the CDR3 DNA reads TGTGCCAGCAGCCCCGGGGTAGGGCTGAACACTGAAGCTTTCTTT. The chain employs TRBV7-6 and TRBJ1-1; D unclear. The CDR3 has 15 amino acids. V lost 5 bases and J 0 bases, leaving 13 bases between the germline ends. Germline V lookup: CDR1 SGHVS, CDR2 FNYEAQ.

CDR3 bases: TGTGCCAGCAGGCCCCCGGGACAGGCATACGAGCAGTACTTC. Encoded protein: CASRPPGQAYEQYF. This rearrangement joins TRBV6-5 to TRBJ2-7; 8 bases align to TRBD1. This CDR3 has 14 amino acids. The ends lost 6 bases at V and 4 bases at J; junction bases unmatched: 8. The germline V gene has CDR1 MNHEY and CDR2 SVGAGI.

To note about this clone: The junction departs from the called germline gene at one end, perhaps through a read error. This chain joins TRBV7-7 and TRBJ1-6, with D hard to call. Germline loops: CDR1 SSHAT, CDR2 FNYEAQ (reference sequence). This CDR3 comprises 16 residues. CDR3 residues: CASSLGQSSYNSPLHF. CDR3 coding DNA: TGTGCTAGCAGCTTAGGGCAGAGCTCCTATAATTCACCCCTCCACTTT.

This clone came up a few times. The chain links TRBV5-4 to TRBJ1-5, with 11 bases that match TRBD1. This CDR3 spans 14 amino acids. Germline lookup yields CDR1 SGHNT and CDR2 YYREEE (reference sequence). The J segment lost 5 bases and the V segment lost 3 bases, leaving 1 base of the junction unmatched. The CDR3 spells CASSWTGGHQPQHF. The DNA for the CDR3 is TGTGCCAGCAGCTGGACAGGGGGCCATCAGCCCCAGCATTTT. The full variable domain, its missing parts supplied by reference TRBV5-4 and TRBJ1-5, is ETGVTQSPTHLIKTRGQQVTLRCSSQSGHNTVSWYQQALGQGPQFIFQYYREEENGRGNFPPRFSGLQFPNYSSELNVNALELDDSALYLCASSWTGGHQPQHFGDGTRLSIL.

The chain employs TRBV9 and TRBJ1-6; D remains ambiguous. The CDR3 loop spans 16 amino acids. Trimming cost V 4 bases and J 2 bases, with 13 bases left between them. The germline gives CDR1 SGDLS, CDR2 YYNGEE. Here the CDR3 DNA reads TGTGCCAGCAGCCCAAGTGGGGAGGCCTATAATTCACCCCTCCACTTT. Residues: CASSPSGEAYNSPLHF. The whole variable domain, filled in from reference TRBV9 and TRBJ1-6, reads DSGVTQTPKHLITATGQRVTLRCSPRSGDLSVYWYQQSLDQGLQFLIQYYNGEERAKGNILERFSAQQFPDLHSELNLSSLELGDSALYFCASSPSGEAYNSPLHFGNGTRLTVT.

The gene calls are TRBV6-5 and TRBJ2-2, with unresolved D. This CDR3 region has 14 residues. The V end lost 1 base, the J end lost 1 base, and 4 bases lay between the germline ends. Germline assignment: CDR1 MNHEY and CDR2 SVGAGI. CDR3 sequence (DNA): TGTGCCAGCAGTTACTTCGGGAACACCGGGGAGCTGTTTTTT. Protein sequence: CASSYFGNTGELFF.

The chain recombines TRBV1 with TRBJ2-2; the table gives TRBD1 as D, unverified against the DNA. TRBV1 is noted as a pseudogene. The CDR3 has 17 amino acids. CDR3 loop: CTSSPINRDPNTGELFF. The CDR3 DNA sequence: TGCACCAGCAGCCCCATAAACAGGGACCCGAACACCGGGGAGCTGTTTTTT.